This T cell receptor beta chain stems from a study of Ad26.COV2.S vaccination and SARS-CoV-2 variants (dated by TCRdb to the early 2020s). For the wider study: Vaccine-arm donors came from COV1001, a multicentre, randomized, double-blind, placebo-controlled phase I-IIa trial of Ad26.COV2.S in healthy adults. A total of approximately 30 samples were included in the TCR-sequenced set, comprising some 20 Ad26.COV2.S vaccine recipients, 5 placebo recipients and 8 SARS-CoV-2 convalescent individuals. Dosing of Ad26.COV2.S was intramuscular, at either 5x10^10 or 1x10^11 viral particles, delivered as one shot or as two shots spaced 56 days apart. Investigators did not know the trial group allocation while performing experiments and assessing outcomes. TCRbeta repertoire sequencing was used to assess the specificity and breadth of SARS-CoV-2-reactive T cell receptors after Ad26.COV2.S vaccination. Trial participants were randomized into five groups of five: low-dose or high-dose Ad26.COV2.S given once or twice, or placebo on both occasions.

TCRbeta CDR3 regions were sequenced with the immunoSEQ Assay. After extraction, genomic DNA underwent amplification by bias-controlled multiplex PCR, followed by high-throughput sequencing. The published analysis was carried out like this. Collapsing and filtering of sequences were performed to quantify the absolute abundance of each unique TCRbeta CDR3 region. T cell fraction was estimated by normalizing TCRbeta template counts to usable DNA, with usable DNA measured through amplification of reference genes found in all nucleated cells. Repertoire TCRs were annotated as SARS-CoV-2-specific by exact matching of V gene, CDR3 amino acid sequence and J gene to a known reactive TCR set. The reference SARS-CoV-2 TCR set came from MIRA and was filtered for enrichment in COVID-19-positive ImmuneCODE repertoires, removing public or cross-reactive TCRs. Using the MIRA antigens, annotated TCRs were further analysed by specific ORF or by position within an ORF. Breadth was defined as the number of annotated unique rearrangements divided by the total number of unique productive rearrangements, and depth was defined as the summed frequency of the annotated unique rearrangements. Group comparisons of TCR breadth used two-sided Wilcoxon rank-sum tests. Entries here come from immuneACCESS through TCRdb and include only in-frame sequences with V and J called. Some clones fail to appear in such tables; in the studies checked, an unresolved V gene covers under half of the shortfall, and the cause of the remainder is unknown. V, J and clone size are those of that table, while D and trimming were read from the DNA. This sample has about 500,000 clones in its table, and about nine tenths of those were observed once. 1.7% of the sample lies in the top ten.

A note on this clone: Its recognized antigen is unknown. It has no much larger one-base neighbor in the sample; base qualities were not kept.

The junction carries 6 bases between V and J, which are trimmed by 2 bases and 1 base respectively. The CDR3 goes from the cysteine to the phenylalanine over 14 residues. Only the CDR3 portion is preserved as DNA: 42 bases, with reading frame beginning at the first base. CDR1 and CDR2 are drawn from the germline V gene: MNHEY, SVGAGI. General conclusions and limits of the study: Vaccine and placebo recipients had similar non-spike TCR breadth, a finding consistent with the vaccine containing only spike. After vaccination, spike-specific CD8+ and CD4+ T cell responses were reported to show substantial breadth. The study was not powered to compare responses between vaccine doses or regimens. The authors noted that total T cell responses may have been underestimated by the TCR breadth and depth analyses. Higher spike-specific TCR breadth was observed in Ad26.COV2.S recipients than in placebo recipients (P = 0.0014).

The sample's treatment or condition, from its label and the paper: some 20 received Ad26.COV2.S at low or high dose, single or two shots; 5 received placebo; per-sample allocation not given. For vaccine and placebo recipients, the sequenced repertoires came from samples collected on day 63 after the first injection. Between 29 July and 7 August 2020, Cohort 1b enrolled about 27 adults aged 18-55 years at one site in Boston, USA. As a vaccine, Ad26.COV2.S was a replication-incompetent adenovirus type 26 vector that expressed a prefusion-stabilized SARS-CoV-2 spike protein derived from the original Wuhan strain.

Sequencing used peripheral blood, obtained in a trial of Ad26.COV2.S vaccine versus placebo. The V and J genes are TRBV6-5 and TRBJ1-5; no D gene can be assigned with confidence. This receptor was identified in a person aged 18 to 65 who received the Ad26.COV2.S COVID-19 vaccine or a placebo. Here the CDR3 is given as CASSYRQSNQPQHF. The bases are TGTGCCAGCAGTTACCGACAAAGCAATCAGCCCCAGCATTTT.